The subject of this entry is one T cell receptor beta chain. What it recognizes is unknown. Compared with germline, one end of the junction differs, possibly owing to a read error. This specimen includes other DNA sequences encoding the same CDR3. Specified time point: blood 2 weeks post-SBRT. Stated treatment: 15 Gy SBRT to primary tumor, nephrectomy 4 weeks later. After SBRT, blood was collected at 2 and 4 weeks, plus baseline. This record comes from a study of radiation and T cells in renal cell carcinoma. Across the whole study: Nephrectomy followed 15 Gy stereotactic body radiation by 4 weeks.

Study-wide points: In blood, top tumor clones expanded by 2 weeks, shrinking by 4.

The data were produced by immunoSEQ multiplex PCR, yet TCRdb's version contains in-frame clones alone and is incomplete. The sample includes about 130,000 clones, more than 75% of them seen just once. CDR3 length equals 15 residues. CDR1 and CDR2 (germline): MGHDK, SYGVNS. Sequenced material: blood, taken from a patient whose treatment included radiotherapy and nephrectomy. The chain uses TRBV25-1 and TRBJ1-6; D unclear. This TCR derives from a woman aged 70 to 79 with renal cell carcinoma. CDR3 sequence (DNA): TGTGCCAGCAGTGATGGCAGCTCCTATAATTCACCTCTCCACTTT. Encoded protein: CASSDGSSYNSPLHF.